This T cell receptor (beta chain) was identified in a study of technical replicates of blood from a handful of donors. Produced via immunoSEQ multiplex PCR; TCRdb's table is partial and in-frame only. The sample holds about 75,000 clones, approximately 97% seen once. V was pared by 4 bases and J by 2 bases, with 2 bases of the junction left unmatched. CDR1 and CDR2 (germline): SGHDT, YYEEEE. The CDR3 covers 14 residues. V and J are TRBV5-6 and TRBJ2-7, with TRBD1 identical over 11 bases. The receptor's source is a human donor in good health. Sequenced sample: T cells isolated from PBMCs. CDR3 sequence reads: CASSPGQGAYEQYF. The CDR3 nucleotides read TGTGCCAGCAGCCCGGGACAGGGGGCCTACGAGCAGTACTTC.